Below are 23 T cell receptor beta chains sequenced from a single sample in a study of T cells in Graves' hyperthyroidism and ophthalmopathy. Amplification of TCR beta CDR3 regions used RNA as the template. HTBI primers drove first-round RT-PCR of the TCR CDR3. TCRdb re-analysed the multiplex PCR reads in MiXCR, keeping a single row per CDR3 protein. The sample has about 580,000 distinct CDR3 sequences, about 14% seen once. The sample taken for sequencing was blood. The receptors were sampled from a woman in her 30s with Graves' hyperthyroidism that later progressed to Graves' ophthalmopathy.

This clonotype appeared many times. The chain is built from TRBV20-1 and TRBJ1-1; 10 bases are a match to TRBD1. V lost 5 bases and J lost 5; bases outside the gene matches: 8. Germline V gene lookup returns CDR1 DFQATT and CDR2 SNEGSKA (reference sequence). This CDR3 contains 14 residues. CDR3: CSAQPTGGRTEAFF. The CDR3 DNA follows: TGCAGTGCTCAACCGACAGGGGGCAGGACTGAAGCTTTCTTT.

This clonotype showed up many times. The gene calls are TRBV2 and TRBJ2-2, with 11 bases aligning to TRBD1. Germline V gene lookup returns CDR1 SNHLY and CDR2 FYNNEI. This CDR3 spans 18 amino acids. V shed 7 bases and J 4 bases; nucleotides not matched to a gene: 14. The CDR3 sequence is CASMNRDRGSGGTGELFF. In DNA form, the CDR3 reads TGTGCCAGCATGAATCGGGACAGGGGGTCGGGTGGCACCGGGGAGCTGTTTTTT.

This clonotype was counted at least ten times. The rearrangement joins TRBV7-9 to TRBJ1-5, with no clear D. This CDR3 comprises 15 residues. Trimming removed 5 bases from V and 7 bases from J, with 18 bases in between. Looked up from germline, CDR1 is SEHNR and CDR2 is FQNEAQ (reference sequence). Written as DNA, the CDR3 is TGTGCCAGCAGCCTCCTGGGGAATATAGGGCAGCCCCAGCATTTT. The encoded protein is CASSLLGNIGQPQHF. The full variable domain, in which reference TRBV7-9 and TRBJ1-5 provide the parts outside the CDR3, is DTGVSQNPRHKITKRGQNVTFRCDPISEHNRLYWYRQTLGQGPEFLTYFQNEAQLEKSRLLSDRFSAERPKGSFSTLEIQRTEQGDSAMYLCASSLLGNIGQPQHFGDGTRLSIL.

This clonotype was detected only a few times. Just one base apart from a much larger clone, this may be a read error. This rearrangement joins TRBV28 to TRBJ1-1; a weak D match, TRBD1 (5 bases). The CDR3 totals 13 residues. Germline V gene lookup returns CDR1 MDHEN and CDR2 SYDVKM. CDR3 sequence: CTTPEGMNTEAFF. The DNA for the CDR3 is TGTACCACCCCTGAGGGGATGAACACTGAAGCTTTCTTT.

There are many counts of this clonotype. J is TRBJ2-6 and V is TRBV5-1, with D tentatively TRBD2 (5 bases). CDR3 length: 18 amino acids. The V and J ends lost 0 bases and 0 bases respectively, with 13 bases between them. In germline, CDR1 is SGHRS, CDR2 YFSETQ. The CDR3 reads CASSLVRGASSGANVLTF. The CDR3 nucleotides are TGCGCCAGCAGCTTGGTTCGGGGAGCAAGCTCTGGGGCCAACGTCCTGACTTTC.

This chain uses TRBV4-1 with TRBJ2-7, with D perhaps TRBD2 (5 bases). Deletions cut 0 bases from V and 2 bases from J, with 20 bases between. The CDR3 contains 18 residues. The V gene's germline CDR1 is MGHRA and CDR2 YSYEKL. CDR3 amino acids: CASSQDLAGPASTYEQYF. The CDR3 DNA reads as TGCGCCAGCAGCCAAGATTTGGCGGGTCCAGCTTCAACCTACGAGCAGTACTTC.

In this sample, this clonotype turned up a few times. The V gene is TRBV7-9, the J gene TRBJ2-1; no firm D call. V lost 6 bases, J lost 5 bases, and 11 bases lay in between. The CDR3 is 13 residues long. Germline V lookup: CDR1 SEHNR, CDR2 FQNEAQ (reference sequence). The CDR3 DNA reads as TGTGCCAGCAGTCGAGTGGGCGACAATGAGCAGTTCTTC. It specifies CASSRVGDNEQFF.

This clonotype was counted many times. This chain links TRBV10-3 with TRBJ1-5; possible D gene TRBD1, 5 bases. The CDR3 is made up of 15 amino acids. V shed 3 bases and J shed 3 bases, with 12 bases lying between them. The V gene's germline CDR1 is ENHRY and CDR2 SYGVKD. Here the CDR3 reads CAISDNRDFNQPQHF. The CDR3 region has the DNA TGTGCCATCAGTGATAACCGGGACTTCAATCAGCCCCAGCATTTT.

This clonotype came up a few times. The genes are TRBV11-1 and TRBJ1-6, with D unresolved. Trimming took off 8 bases at V and 2 bases at J, with 13 bases between the two ends. Germline V gene data show CDR1 as SGHAT and CDR2 as FQDESV (reference sequence). CDR3 length: 15 amino acids. In nucleotides, the CDR3 is TGTGCCAGCGGCCCCACGGGGACCTATAATTCACCCCTCCACTTT. Its translation is CASGPTGTYNSPLHF.

This clonotype was seen a few times. The rearrangement links TRBV7-3 to TRBJ2-1; 11 nucleotides match TRBD2. Per the germline V gene, CDR1 is SGHTA and CDR2 is FQGTGA. V shed 1 base, J shed 0 bases, and the junction held 11 bases outside the gene matches. The CDR3 spans 20 residues. CDR3 nucleotides: TGTGCCAGCAGCTTAAGCGGACTAGCGGGTGTACCGAGCTCCTACAATGAGCAGTTCTTC. It yields the protein CASSLSGLAGVPSSYNEQFF.

This clonotype was recorded a few times. This rearrangement joins TRBV12-3 or TRBV12-4 to TRBJ2-2, with 11 bases that match TRBD1. V lost 4 bases and J lost 6; bases outside the gene matches: 10. The length of the CDR3 is 17 residues. The CDR3 region is CASSSGDSGQGAGELFF. CDR3 nucleotide sequence: TGTGCCAGCAGTTCCGGGGATTCGGGACAGGGGGCCGGGGAGCTGTTTTTT.

Many counts were recorded for this clonotype. This sequence joins TRBV28 and TRBJ1-5; D is perhaps TRBD1 (5 bases). CDR3 length: 20 residues. Trimming shortened V by 5 bases and J by 6 bases, and 32 bases separated the two germline ends. Germline CDR1 MDHEN, CDR2 SYDVKM. CDR3 nucleotides: TGTGCCAGCAGTCTAACAGACTCATCGGGACCCATCGGGGCAATTCAGCCCCAGCATTTT. Encoded protein: CASSLTDSSGPIGAIQPQHF.

In its sample, this clonotype was seen many times. This chain joins TRBV28 and TRBJ2-7; D is possibly TRBD2 (6 bases). Germline values: CDR1 MDHEN, CDR2 SYDVKM. The germline V and J ends were trimmed by 7 bases and 6 bases, with 19 bases remaining between them. This CDR3 is 14 amino acids long. CDR3 nucleotide sequence: TGTGCCAGCACCCCGCGGGGACCTTTGGGCGAGCAGTACTTC. Translated, it gives CASTPRGPLGEQYF.

This clonotype was counted a few times. The DNA of the CDR3 is TGTGCCACCGAGGGGTTGGGCACAGATACGCAGTATTTT. Translated, it gives CATEGLGTDTQYF. The rearrangement links TRBV24-1 to TRBJ2-3, with D perhaps matching TRBD1 or TRBD2 (5 bases each). The CDR3 contains 13 residues. V dropped 9 bases and J dropped 1 base, with 10 bases sitting between them. Germline CDR1 and CDR2: KGHDR and SFDVKD.

This clonotype has a count of ten or more. The genes are TRBV28 and TRBJ1-2; D unclear. The CDR3 spans 14 residues. Germline V gene lookup returns CDR1 MDHEN and CDR2 SYDVKM. Trimming removed 3 bases from V and 6 bases from J, with 14 bases in between. The CDR3 DNA sequence: TGTGCCAGCAGTTTGGCCTCCAGGACGGATGGCTACACCTTC. This translates into CASSLASRTDGYTF.

This clonotype was counted ten times or more. The genes are TRBV7-9 and TRBJ1-1; 7 bases match TRBD1. Germline CDR1 reads SEHNR; CDR2 reads FQNEAQ (reference sequence). V was pared by 6 bases and J by 12 bases, with 16 bases of the junction left unmatched. The CDR3 has 14 amino acids. The CDR3 here is CASSQILDRAFPFF. The CDR3 region has the DNA TGTGCCAGCAGTCAGATACTCGACAGGGCCTTCCCTTTCTTT.

The rearrangement uses TRBV3-1 and TRBJ1-4; D not certain. There are 15 residues in the CDR3. Germline loops: CDR1 LGHDT, CDR2 YNNKEL (reference sequence). V gave up 0 bases and J gave up 7 bases, with 12 bases separating them. CDR3 sequence: CASSQDSQYGEKLFF. DNA for the CDR3: TGTGCCAGCAGCCAAGATAGCCAGTACGGTGAAAAACTGTTTTTT.

On this clonotype: Compared with germline, one end of the junction differs, possibly owing to a read error. The J gene is TRBJ1-2, the V gene TRBV24-1; maybe TRBD1 (6 bases). The CDR3 sequence is 15 residues long. Germline lookup yields CDR1 KGHDR and CDR2 SFDVKD. The CDR3 here is CATSPGGLGYYSYTF. The CDR3 DNA sequence: TGTGCCACCAGCCCGGGGGGCTTAGGCTACTATAGCTACACCTTC.

V gene TRBV10-3 combines with J gene TRBJ2-1; TRBD2 matches at 10 bases. V lost 6 bases, J lost 5 bases, and 4 bases stayed unmatched. The CDR3 totals 14 residues. Germline lookup yields CDR1 ENHRY and CDR2 SYGVKD. Written as DNA, the CDR3 is TGTGCCATCAGGATAGCGGGAGGAGACAATGAGCAGTTCTTC. Amino acids: CAIRIAGGDNEQFF.

This clonotype was detected many times. The chain employs TRBV7-9 and TRBJ1-1; no clear D gene. With 5 bases removed from V and 10 bases from J, the gap between germline ends came to 11 bases. CDR3 size: 11 residues. The germline V gene has CDR1 SEHNR and CDR2 FQNEAQ (reference sequence). This CDR3 is CASSPRLGAFF. The CDR3 nucleotides are TGTGCCAGCAGCCCAAGACTTGGAGCTTTCTTT. The whole variable domain, remainder taken from reference TRBV7-9 and TRBJ1-1, is DTGVSQNPRHKITKRGQNVTFRCDPISEHNRLYWYRQTLGQGPEFLTYFQNEAQLEKSRLLSDRFSAERPKGSFSTLEIQRTEQGDSAMYLCASSPRLGAFFGQGTRLTVV.

This clonotype was counted many times. J is TRBJ1-1 and V is TRBV9; D is perhaps TRBD1 (5 bases). Germline-derived CDR1 and CDR2 are SGDLS and YYNGEE. The germline V and J ends were trimmed by 0 bases and 1 base, with 16 bases remaining between them. The CDR3 sequence is 17 residues long. The CDR3 region is CASSVGGSWSSNTEAFF. The CDR3 region has the DNA TGTGCCAGCAGCGTAGGGGGGTCATGGAGCTCGAACACTGAAGCTTTCTTT.

This clonotype was recorded a few times. The chain carries TRBV14 and TRBJ2-5, with 9 positions matching TRBD2. V trimming: 2 bases; J trimming: 2 bases; junction bases outside the gene matches: 3. CDR3 length equals 15 residues. Germline assignment: CDR1 SGHDN and CDR2 FVKESK. The CDR3 DNA reads TGTGCCAGCAGCCAACGACTAGCGGAACAAGAGACCCAGTACTTC. Its protein is CASSQRLAEQETQYF.

The CDR3 sequence: CASSQVMAGHRSQHF. As DNA, the CDR3 is TGCGCCAGCAGCCAAGTTATGGCAGGGCACCGTAGCCAGCATTTT. This chain joins TRBV4-1 and TRBJ1-5, with a tentative D call TRBD1 (5 bases). V was trimmed by 1 base and J by 12 bases, leaving 19 bases between them. Germline CDR1 is MGHRA and CDR2 is YSYEKL. CDR3 length: 15 amino acids.